In its sample, the clone carrying this T cell receptor beta chain was seen a few times. Its antigen remains unidentified. One entry per CDR3 protein results from TCRdb running MiXCR on the 5' RACE reads. This repertoire shows fewer than 450,000 distinct CDR3 sequences, approximately 24% found once; its top ten account for about 10%. These data originate in a study of T-cell memory formation after mild COVID-19. The ends were cut back, 3 bases at V and 5 bases at J, with 19 bases in the middle. The CDR3 extends over 15 amino acids. Germline CDR1 reads DFQATT; CDR2 reads SNEGSKA (reference sequence). Study-wide results and caveats: Clones which contracted sat mainly in CM and EM if CD4+, and in EMRA if CD8+.

The sample taken for sequencing was PBMCs or a T cell subset sorted from them (not recorded which). The chain has TRBV20-1 and TRBJ2-5, with D unresolved. The clonotype was recovered from an adult woman who had mild COVID-19 (a few samples of this study predate the infection). Cell type and time point are not known. CDR3 sequence: CSARPPAKRAETQYF. The DNA for the CDR3 is TGCAGTGCTAGGCCCCCCGCGAAAAGGGCGGAGACCCAGTACTTC.